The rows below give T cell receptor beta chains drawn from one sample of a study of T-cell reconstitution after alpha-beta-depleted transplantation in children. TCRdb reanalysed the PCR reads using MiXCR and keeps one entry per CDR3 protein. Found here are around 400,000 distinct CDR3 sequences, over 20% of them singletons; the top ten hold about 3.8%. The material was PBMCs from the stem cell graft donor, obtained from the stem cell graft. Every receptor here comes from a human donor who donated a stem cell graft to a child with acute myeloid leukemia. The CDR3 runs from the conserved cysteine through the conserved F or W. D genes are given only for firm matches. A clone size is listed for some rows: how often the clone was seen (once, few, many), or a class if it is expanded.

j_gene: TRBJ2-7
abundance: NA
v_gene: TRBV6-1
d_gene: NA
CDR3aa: CASSEEFISPGLGF
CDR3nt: TGTGCCAGCAGTGAAGAGTTCATATCACCAGGGCTAGGCTTC

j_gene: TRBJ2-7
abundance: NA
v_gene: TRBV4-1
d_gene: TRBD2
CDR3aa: CASSQEWTSGTYEQYF
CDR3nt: TGCGCCAGCAGCCAAGAATGGACTAGCGGTACCTACGAGCAGTACTTC

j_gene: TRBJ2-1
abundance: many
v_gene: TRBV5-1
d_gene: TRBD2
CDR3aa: CASSLVSLAGVKSSYNEQFF
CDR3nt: TGCGCCAGCAGCTTGGTATCCCTAGCGGGAGTCAAGAGCTCCTACAATGAGCAGTTCTTC

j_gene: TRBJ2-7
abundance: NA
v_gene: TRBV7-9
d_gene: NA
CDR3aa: CASSPGALGPYEQYF
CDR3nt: TGTGCCAGCAGCCCCGGGGCGCTAGGGCCCTACGAGCAGTACTTC

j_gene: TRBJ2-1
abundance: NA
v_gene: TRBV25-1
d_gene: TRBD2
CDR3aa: CASSETSGGRALYNEQFF
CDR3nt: TGTGCCAGCAGTGAGACTAGCGGGGGGAGGGCTTTATACAATGAGCAGTTCTTC

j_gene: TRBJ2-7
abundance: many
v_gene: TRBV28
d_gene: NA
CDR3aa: CASRGGVYEQYF
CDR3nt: TGTGCCAGCAGAGGGGGGGTCTACGAGCAGTACTTC

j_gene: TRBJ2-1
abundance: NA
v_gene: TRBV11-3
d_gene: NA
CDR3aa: CASSLGIEGPGNEQFF
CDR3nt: TGTGCCAGCAGCTTAGGGATTGAGGGGCCAGGAAATGAGCAGTTCTTC

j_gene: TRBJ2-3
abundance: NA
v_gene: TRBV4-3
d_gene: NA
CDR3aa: CASNQGGSTDTQYF
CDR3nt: TGCGCCAGCAATCAGGGAGGAAGCACAGATACGCAGTATTTT

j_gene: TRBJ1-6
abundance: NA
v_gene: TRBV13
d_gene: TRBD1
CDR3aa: CASSYRGPSPLHF
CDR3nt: TGTGCCAGCAGCTACAGGGGGCCTTCACCCCTCCACTTT

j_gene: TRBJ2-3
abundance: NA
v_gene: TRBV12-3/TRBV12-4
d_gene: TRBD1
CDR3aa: CASSFFVLRTGNTDTQYF
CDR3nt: TGTGCCAGCAGTTTCTTCGTTTTGAGGACAGGAAACACAGATACGCAGTATTTT

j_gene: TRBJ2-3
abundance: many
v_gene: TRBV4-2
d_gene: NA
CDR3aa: CASSQATDTQYF
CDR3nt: TGTGCCAGCAGCCAAGCAACAGATACGCAGTATTTT

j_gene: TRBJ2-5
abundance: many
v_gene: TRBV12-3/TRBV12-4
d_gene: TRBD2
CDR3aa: CASSLTLTSGSRETQYF
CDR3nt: TGTGCCAGCAGTTTGACGCTGACTAGCGGGAGCCGAGAGACCCAGTACTTC

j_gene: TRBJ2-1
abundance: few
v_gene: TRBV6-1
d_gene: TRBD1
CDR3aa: CASRETPGIGGKSNEQFF
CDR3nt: TGTGCCAGCAGGGAGACTCCCGGGATAGGGGGCAAATCAAATGAGCAGTTCTTC

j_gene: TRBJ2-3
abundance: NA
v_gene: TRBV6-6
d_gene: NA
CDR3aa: CASSGSMGDTQYF
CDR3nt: TGTGCCAGCAGTGGATCGATGGGGGATACGCAGTATTTT

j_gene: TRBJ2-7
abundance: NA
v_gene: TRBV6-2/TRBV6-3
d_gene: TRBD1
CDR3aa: CASSPILGQQTYEQYF
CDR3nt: TGTGCCAGCAGCCCCATTCTGGGACAGCAAACCTACGAGCAGTACTTC